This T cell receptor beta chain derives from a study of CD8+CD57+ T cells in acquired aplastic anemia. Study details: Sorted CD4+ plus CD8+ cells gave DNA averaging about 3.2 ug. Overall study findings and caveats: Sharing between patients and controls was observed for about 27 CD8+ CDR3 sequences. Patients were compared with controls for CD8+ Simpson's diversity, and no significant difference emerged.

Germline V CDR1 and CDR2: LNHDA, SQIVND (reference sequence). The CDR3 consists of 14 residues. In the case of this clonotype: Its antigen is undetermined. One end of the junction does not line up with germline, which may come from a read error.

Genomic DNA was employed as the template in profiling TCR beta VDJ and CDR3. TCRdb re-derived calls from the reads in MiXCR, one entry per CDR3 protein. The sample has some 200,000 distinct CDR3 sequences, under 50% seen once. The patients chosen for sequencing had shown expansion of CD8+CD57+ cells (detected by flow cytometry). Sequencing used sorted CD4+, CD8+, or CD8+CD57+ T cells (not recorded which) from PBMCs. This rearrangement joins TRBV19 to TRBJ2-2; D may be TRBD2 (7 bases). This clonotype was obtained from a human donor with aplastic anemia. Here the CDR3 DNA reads TGTGCCAGTAGTACGGCAGCGGGGACCGGGGGGCTGTCTTTT. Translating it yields CASSTAAGTGGLSF. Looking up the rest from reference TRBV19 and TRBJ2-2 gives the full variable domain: DGGITQSPKYLFRKEGQNVTLSCEQNLNHDAMYWYRQDPGQGLRLIYYSQIVNDFQKGDIAEGYSVSREKKESFPLTVTSAQKNPTAFYLCASSTAAGTGGLSFGEGSRLTVL.